A single sample is the source of the 3 T cell receptor beta chains below, sequenced in a study of T cell repertoires in cytomegalovirus infection. TCRdb fed the reads into MiXCR, producing one record per CDR3 protein. The sample includes about 770,000 distinct CDR3 sequences, about 28% of them seen just once. These receptors' targets are unknown. Source: cultured CD8+ T cells from PBMCs, taken from culture after CMV antigen stimulation. The receptors derive from a human donor in good health (CMV status not recorded). Some clones in this sample may be carry-over from other donors' samples.

The chain combines TRBV27 with TRBJ1-5; no definite D call. This CDR3 is built from 14 residues. The germline V gene encodes CDR1 MNHEY and CDR2 SMNVEV (reference sequence). Trimming took off 8 bases at V and 0 bases at J, with 11 bases between the two ends. The CDR3 sequence: CASSNSYSNQPQHF. CDR3 bases: TGTGCCAGCTCAAACAGCTATAGCAATCAGCCCCAGCATTTT.

This clonotype was seen a few times. The rearrangement links TRBV7-9 to TRBJ2-3; 8 bases agree with TRBD1. Germline trimming cut 5 bases from V and 4 bases from J; bases unmatched to any gene: 14. Looked up from germline, CDR1 is SEHNR and CDR2 is FQNEAQ (reference sequence). The CDR3 totals 17 residues. The DNA of the CDR3 is TGTGCCAGCAGCCAAAATTACGCGACAGGGGTAGCAGATACGCAGTATTTT. This translates into CASSQNYATGVADTQYF.

The rearrangement links TRBV12-3 or TRBV12-4 to TRBJ1-5; no reliable D call. V lost 6 bases and J lost 9, with 15 bases in between. This CDR3 comprises 13 residues. CDR3 region: CASSTVQNMPQHF. The CDR3 coding sequence is TGTGCCAGCAGCACGGTCCAAAATATGCCCCAGCATTTT.